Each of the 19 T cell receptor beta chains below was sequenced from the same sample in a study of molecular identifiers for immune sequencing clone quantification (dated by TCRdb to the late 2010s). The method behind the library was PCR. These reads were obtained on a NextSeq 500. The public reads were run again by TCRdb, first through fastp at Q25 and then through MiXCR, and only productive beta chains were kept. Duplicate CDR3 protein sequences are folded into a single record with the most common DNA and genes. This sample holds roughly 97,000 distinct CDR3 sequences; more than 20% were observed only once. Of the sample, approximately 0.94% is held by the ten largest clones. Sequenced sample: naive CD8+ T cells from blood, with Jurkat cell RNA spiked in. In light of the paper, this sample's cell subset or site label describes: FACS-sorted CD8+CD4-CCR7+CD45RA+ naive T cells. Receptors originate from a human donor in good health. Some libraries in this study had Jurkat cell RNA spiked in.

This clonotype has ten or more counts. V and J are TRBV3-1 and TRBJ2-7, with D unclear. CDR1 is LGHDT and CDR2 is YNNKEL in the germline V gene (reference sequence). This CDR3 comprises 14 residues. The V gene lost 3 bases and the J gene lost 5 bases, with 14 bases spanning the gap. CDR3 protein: CASSHTVQVHEQYF. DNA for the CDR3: TGTGCCAGCAGCCATACCGTGCAGGTCCACGAGCAGTACTTC.

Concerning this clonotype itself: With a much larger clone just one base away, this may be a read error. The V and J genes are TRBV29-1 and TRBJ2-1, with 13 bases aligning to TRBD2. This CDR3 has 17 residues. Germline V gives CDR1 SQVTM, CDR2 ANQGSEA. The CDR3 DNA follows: TGCAGCGTTGAAGGGACTAGCGGGGGAAGCTCCTACAGTGAGCAGTTCTTC. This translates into CSVEGTSGGSSYSEQFF.

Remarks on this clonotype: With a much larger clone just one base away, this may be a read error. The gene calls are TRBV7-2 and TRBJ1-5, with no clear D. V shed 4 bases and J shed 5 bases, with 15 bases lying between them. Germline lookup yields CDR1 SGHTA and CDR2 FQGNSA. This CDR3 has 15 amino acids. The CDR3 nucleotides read TGTGCCAGCAGCTGGTACCCGGACGCGGATCAGCCCCAGCATTTT. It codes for CASSWYPDADQPQHF.

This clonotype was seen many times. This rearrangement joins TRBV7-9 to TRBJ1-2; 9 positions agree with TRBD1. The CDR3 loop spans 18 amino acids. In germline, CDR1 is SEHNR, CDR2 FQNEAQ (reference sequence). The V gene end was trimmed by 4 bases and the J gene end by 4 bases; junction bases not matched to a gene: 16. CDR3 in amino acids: CASSSSGTGNGMRYGYTF. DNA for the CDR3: TGTGCCAGCAGCTCCAGCGGGACAGGGAATGGAATGCGCTATGGCTACACCTTC.

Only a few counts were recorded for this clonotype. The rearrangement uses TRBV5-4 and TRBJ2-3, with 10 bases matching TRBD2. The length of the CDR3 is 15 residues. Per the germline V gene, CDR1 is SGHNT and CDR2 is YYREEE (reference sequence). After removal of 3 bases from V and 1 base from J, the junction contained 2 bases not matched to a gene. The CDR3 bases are TGTGCCAGCAGCTACGGGACTAGCGGCACAGATACGCAGTATTTT. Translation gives CASSYGTSGTDTQYF.

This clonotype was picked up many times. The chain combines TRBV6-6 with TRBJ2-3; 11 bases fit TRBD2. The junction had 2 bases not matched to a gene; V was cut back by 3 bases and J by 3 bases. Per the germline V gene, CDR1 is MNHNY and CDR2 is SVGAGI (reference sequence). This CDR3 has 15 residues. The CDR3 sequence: CASSYSGRGTDTQYF. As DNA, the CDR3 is TGTGCCAGCAGTTATAGCGGGAGGGGGACAGATACGCAGTATTTT.

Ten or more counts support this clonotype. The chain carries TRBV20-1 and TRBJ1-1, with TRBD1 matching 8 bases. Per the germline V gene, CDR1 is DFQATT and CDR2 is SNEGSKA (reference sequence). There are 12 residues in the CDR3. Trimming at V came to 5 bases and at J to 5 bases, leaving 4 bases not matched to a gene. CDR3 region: CSAGQGLTEAFF. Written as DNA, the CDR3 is TGCAGTGCTGGACAGGGTCTGACTGAAGCTTTCTTT.

The CDR3 sequence: CSANPRDGTEAFF. The CDR3 DNA is TGCAGTGCTAATCCTAGGGACGGCACTGAAGCTTTCTTT. V is TRBV20-1 and J is TRBJ1-1, with D perhaps TRBD1 (5 bases). Per germline, CDR1 DFQATT and CDR2 SNEGSKA (reference sequence). This CDR3 has 13 residues. V lost 4 bases and J lost 4, with 13 bases in between.

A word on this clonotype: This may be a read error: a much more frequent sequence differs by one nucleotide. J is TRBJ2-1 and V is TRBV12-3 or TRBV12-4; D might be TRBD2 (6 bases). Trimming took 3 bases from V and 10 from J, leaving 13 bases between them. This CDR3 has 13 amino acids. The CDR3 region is CASSFGRTGEQFF. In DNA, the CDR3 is TGTGCCAGCAGTTTTGGGAGGACTGGGGAGCAGTTCTTC.

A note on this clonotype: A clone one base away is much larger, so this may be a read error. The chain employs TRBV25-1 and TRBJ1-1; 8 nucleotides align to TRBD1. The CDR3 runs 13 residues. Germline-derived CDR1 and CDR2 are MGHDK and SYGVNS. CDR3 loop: CTSEGQGATEAFF. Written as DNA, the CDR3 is TGTACCAGCGAGGGGCAGGGGGCCACTGAAGCTTTCTTT.

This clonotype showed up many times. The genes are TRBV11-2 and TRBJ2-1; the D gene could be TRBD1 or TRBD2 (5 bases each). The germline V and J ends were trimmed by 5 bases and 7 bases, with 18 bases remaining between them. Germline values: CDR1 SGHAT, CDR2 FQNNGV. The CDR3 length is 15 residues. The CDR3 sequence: CASSLLPGLGNEQFF. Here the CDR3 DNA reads TGTGCCAGCAGCCTCCTGCCGGGGCTCGGGAATGAGCAGTTCTTC.

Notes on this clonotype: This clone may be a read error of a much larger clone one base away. CDR3 nucleotides: TGTGCCAGCAGCTTGAGACAGGGTTATTCACCCCTCCACTTT. Translation: CASSLRQGYSPLHF. The chain uses TRBV5-5 and TRBJ1-6, with 7 bases matching TRBD1. Trimming at V came to 1 base and at J to 8 bases, leaving 3 bases not matched to a gene. The CDR3 consists of 14 residues. Germline V CDR1 and CDR2: SGHKS, YYEKEE (reference sequence).

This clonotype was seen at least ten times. The CDR3 loop is CASSFRGPPYNEQFF. The CDR3 nucleotides read TGTGCCAGCAGCTTTAGGGGGCCACCCTACAATGAGCAGTTCTTC. This chain joins TRBV7-2 and TRBJ2-1; 7 bases match TRBD1. The length of the CDR3 is 15 residues. J was trimmed by 2 bases and V by 3 bases; bases with no gene match: 4. Germline values: CDR1 SGHTA, CDR2 FQGNSA.

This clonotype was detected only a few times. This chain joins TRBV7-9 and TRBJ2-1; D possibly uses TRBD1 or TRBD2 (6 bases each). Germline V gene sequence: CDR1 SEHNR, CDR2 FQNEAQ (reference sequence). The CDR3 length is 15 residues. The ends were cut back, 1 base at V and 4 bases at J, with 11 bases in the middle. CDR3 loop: CASSLVQGRYNEQFF. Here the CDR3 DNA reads TGTGCCAGCAGCTTAGTGCAGGGGAGGTACAATGAGCAGTTCTTC.

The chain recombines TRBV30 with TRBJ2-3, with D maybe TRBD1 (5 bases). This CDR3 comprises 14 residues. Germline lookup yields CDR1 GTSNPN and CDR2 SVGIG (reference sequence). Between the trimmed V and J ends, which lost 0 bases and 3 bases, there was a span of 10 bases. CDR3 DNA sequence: TGTGCCTGGAGTGTAGGGGCAGAGACAGATACGCAGTATTTT. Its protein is CAWSVGAETDTQYF.

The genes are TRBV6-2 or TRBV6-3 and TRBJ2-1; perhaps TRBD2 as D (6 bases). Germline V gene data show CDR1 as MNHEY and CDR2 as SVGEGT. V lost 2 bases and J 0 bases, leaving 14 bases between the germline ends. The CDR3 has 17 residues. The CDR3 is CASSYDGSLISYNEQFF. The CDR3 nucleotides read TGTGCCAGCAGTTACGACGGGAGTCTCATCTCCTACAATGAGCAGTTCTTC.

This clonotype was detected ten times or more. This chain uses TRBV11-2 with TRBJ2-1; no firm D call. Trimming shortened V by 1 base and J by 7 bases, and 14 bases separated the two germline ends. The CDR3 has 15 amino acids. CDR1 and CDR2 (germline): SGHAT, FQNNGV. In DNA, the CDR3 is TGTGCCAGCAGCTTAGCGGAAAAACGGGCAAATGAGCAGTTCTTC. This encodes CASSLAEKRANEQFF. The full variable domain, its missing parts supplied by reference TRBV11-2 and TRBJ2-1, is EAGVAQSPRYKIIEKRQSVAFWCNPISGHATLYWYQQILGQGPKLLIQFQNNGVVDDSQLPKDRFSAERLKGVDSTLKIQPAKLEDSAVYLCASSLAEKRANEQFFGPGTRLTVL.

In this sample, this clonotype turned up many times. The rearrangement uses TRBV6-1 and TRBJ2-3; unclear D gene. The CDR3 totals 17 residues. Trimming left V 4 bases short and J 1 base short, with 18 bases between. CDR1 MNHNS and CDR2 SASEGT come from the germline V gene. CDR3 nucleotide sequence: TGTGCCAGCAGTGTCCCAGTGTCGAGTGGACGCACAGATACGCAGTATTTT. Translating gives CASSVPVSSGRTDTQYF.

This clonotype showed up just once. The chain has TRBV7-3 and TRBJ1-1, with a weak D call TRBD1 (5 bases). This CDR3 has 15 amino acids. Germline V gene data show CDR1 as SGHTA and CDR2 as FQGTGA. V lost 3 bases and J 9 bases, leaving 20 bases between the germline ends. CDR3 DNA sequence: TGTGCCAGCAGCTTTGAGGTGGGGGTTTTTGCTAAAGCTTTCTTT. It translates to CASSFEVGVFAKAFF.